The clone carrying this TCR beta chain appeared once. The sample belongs to a study of blood T cell repertoires in COVID-19. Looking at the study overall: Samples of COVID-19 (acute and convalescent) were obtained from the United States, Italy and Spain. T cells, B-cell-depleted T cells, or PBMCs supplied cDNA or gDNA.

Seattle participants joined during active infection and were tracked over time. With 0 bases removed from V and 2 bases from J, the gap between germline ends came to 11 bases. The CDR3 totals 15 residues. Germline V gives CDR1 SGHRS, CDR2 YFSETQ. As originally analysed: It was from reference gene primer amplification that nucleated cell counts were estimated. The table came from immunoSEQ multiplex PCR; TCRdb's copy has only in-frame clones and leaves some out. V and J calls plus clone size are reproduced from that table; the DNA served to infer D and trimming. The table lists 250,000 to 400,000 clones, around 88% of them singletons, with 1.5% to 2% in the top ten.

The chain has TRBV5-1 and TRBJ2-5, with D unclear. The material sequenced was peripheral blood. The TCR originated in a woman aged 25 to 39 with COVID-19, enrolled during active disease. CDR3 sequence: CASSLVSEPQETQYF. In DNA, the CDR3 is TGCGCCAGCAGCTTGGTATCGGAGCCTCAAGAGACCCAGTACTTC. Using reference TRBV5-1 and TRBJ2-5 for the parts outside the CDR3, the full variable domain is KAGVTQTPRYLIKTRGQQVTLSCSPISGHRSVSWYQQTPGQGLQFLFEYFSETQRNKGNFPGRFSGRQFSNSRSEMNVSTLELGDSALYLCASSLVSEPQETQYFGPGTRLLVL.